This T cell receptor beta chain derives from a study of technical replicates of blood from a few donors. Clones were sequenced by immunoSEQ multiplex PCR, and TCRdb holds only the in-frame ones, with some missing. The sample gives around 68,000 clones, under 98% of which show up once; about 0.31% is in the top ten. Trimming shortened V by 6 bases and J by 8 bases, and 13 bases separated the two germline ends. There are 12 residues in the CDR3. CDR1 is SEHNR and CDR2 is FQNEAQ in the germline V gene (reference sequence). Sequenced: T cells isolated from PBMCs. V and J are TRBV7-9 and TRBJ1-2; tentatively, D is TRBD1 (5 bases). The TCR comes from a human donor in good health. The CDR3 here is CASSSGTWGYTF. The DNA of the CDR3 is TGTGCCAGCAGTTCCGGGACTTGGGGCTACACCTTC.